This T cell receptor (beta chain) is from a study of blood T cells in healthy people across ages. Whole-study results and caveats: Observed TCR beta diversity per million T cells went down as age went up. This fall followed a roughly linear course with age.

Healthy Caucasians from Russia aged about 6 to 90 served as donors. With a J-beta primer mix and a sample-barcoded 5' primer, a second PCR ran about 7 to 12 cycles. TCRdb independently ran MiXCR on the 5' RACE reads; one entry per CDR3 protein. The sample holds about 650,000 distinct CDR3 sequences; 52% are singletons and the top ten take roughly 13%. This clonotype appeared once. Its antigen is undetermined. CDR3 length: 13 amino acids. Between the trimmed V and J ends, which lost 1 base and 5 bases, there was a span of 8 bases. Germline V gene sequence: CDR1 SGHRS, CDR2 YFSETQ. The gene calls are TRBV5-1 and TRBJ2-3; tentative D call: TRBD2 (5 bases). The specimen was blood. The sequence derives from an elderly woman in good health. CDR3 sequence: CASSLHREDTQYF. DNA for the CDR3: TGCGCCAGCAGCTTGCATCGGGAAGATACGCAGTATTTT. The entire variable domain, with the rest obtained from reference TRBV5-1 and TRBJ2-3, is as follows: KAGVTQTPRYLIKTRGQQVTLSCSPISGHRSVSWYQQTPGQGLQFLFEYFSETQRNKGNFPGRFSGRQFSNSRSEMNVSTLELGDSALYLCASSLHREDTQYFGPGTRLTVL.